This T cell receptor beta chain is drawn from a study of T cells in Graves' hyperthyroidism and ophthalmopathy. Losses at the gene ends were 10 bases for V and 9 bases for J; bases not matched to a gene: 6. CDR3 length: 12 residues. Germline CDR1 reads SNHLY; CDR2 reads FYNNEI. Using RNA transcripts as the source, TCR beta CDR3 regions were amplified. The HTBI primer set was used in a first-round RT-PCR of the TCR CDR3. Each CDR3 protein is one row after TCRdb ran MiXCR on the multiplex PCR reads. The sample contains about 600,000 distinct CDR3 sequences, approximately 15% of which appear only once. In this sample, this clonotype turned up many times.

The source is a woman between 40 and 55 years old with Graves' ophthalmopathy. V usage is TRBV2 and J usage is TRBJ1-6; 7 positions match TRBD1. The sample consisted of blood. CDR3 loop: CAIRGEGSPLHF. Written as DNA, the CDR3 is TGTGCCATCAGGGGGGAGGGTTCACCCCTCCACTTT. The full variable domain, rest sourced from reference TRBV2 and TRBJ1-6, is EPEVTQTPSHQVTQMGQEVILRCVPISNHLYFYWYRQILGQKVEFLVSFYNNEISEKSEIFDDQFSVERPDGSNFTLKIRSTKLEDSAMYFCAIRGEGSPLHFGNGTRLTVT.